These T cell receptor beta chains were read from a single sample in a study of T cell repertoires in cytomegalovirus infection. Antigen specificity for these receptors is unknown. Via MiXCR, TCRdb re-called the reads, giving one row per CDR3 protein. Of hundreds of thousands of distinct CDR3 sequences listed, 25% to 30% are singletons. The sample consisted of cultured PBMCs, taken from culture after CMV antigen stimulation. Source of these receptors: a human donor in good health (CMV status not recorded). Some clones in this sample may be carry-over from other donors' samples. Each CDR3 is given with its conserved first and last residue. A D gene is named only where the DNA matches it firmly. Clone size, where shown, is once, few, many, or a class for clones that have expanded.

D	V	size	J	CDR3	DNA
TRBD2	TRBV4-2	.	TRBJ2-1	CASSQEEAGLAGDSSYNEQFF	TGTGCCAGCAGCCAAGAAGAAGCGGGACTAGCGGGAGACAGCTCCTACAATGAGCAGTTCTTC
TRBD2	TRBV6-5	.	TRBJ2-7	CASSRGTSGKEQYF	TGTGCCAGCAGTCGAGGGACTAGCGGGAAAGAGCAGTACTTC
.	TRBV7-9	few	TRBJ1-2	CASGGRPKPPSRNYGYTF	TGTGCCAGCGGGGGACGGCCCAAGCCTCCTAGCCGCAACTATGGCTACACCTTC
TRBD1	TRBV12-3/TRBV12-4	.	TRBJ1-5	CASTTGGPNQPQHF	TGTGCCAGCACGACAGGGGGTCCCAATCAGCCCCAGCATTTT
.	TRBV19	few	TRBJ1-5	CASIRGGTHRGQPQHF	TGTGCCAGTATCCGAGGTGGCACCCACCGGGGGCAGCCCCAGCATTTT
TRBD2	TRBV7-3	many	TRBJ2-3	CASSQRLAGPTDTQYF	TGTGCCAGCAGCCAAAGGCTAGCGGGACCCACAGATACGCAGTATTTT
TRBD2	TRBV15	.	TRBJ2-1	CATSEASGGFEQFF	TGTGCCACCTCCGAGGCTAGCGGGGGGTTTGAGCAGTTCTTC
TRBD2	TRBV7-6	.	TRBJ2-1	CASSPKPRLAGYNEQFF	TGTGCCAGCAGCCCCAAGCCCCGACTAGCGGGGTACAATGAGCAGTTCTTC
.	TRBV7-8	few	TRBJ1-4	CASSLAHRNEKLFF	TGTGCCAGCAGCTTAGCTCACAGAAATGAAAAACTGTTTTTT
.	TRBV30	.	TRBJ1-1	CAQKHTEAFF	TGTGCCCAAAAACACACTGAAGCTTTCTTT
.	TRBV29-1	few	TRBJ2-2	CSVAGNTGELFF	TGCAGCGTTGCCGGGAACACCGGGGAGCTGTTTTTT
.	TRBV6-6	many	TRBJ1-5	CASSWGQPQHF	TGTGCCAGCAGTTGGGGTCAGCCCCAGCATTTT
TRBD1	TRBV7-2	many	TRBJ1-5	CASSKWTGVDQPQHF	TGTGCCAGCAGCAAGTGGACAGGGGTTGATCAGCCCCAGCATTTT